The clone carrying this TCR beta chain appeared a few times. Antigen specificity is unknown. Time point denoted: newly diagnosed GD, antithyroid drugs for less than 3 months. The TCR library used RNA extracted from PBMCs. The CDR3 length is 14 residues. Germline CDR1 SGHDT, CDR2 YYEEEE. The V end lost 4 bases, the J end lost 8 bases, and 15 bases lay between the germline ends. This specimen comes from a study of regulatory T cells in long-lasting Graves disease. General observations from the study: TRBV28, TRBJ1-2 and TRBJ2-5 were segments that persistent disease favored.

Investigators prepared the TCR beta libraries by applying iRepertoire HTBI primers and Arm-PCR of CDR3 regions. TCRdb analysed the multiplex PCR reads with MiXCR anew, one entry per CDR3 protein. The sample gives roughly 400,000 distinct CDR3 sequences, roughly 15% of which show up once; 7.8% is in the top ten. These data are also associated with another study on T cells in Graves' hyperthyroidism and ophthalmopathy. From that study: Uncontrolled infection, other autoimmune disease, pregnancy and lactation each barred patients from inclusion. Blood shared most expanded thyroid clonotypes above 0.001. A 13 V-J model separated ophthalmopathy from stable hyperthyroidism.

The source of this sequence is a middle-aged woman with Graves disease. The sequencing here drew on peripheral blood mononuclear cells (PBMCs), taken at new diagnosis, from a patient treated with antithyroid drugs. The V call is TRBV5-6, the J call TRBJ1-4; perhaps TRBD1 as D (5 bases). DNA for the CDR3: TGTGCCAGCAGCCCTCCGGGACCGAAGGAAAAACTGTTTTTT. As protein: CASSPPGPKEKLFF.